The rows below give T cell receptor beta chains drawn from one sample of a study of a mutant IDH1 vaccine in newly diagnosed glioma. Here immunoSEQ multiplex PCR was the method, and the copy in TCRdb shows in-frame clones only, minus some. Seen here are about 53,000 clones, approximately 80% observed once, and the top ten hold approximately 3.1%. For these receptors, no antigen is known. Sequencing used PBMCs, obtained from a glioma patient whose treatment included an IDH1 peptide vaccine. The source of these receptors is a woman between 18 and 29 years old with glioma. Some clones in this sample may be carry-over from other donors' samples. The conserved cysteine and the conserved F or W are not part of the CDR3 here. Each record gives: clone size, V gene, J gene, CDR3 protein. Not all rows give a size; the values are once, few, many and, for expanded clones, a class.

clone size: NA; V gene: TRBV13; J gene: TRBJ1-6; CDR3 protein: ASSSSGLFSPLH
clone size: NA; V gene: TRBV5-6; J gene: TRBJ1-1; CDR3 protein: ASSLGGPTEAF
clone size: NA; V gene: TRBV2; J gene: TRBJ1-1; CDR3 protein: ASSERTGGPEAF
clone size: NA; V gene: TRBV29-1; J gene: TRBJ2-7; CDR3 protein: SVEDLLGDEQY
clone size: once; V gene: TRBV14; J gene: TRBJ2-7; CDR3 protein: ASSQDGTGIFYEQY
clone size: NA; V gene: TRBV5-6; J gene: TRBJ1-2; CDR3 protein: ASSSGLQGGPSYT
clone size: NA; V gene: TRBV4-1; J gene: TRBJ1-2; CDR3 protein: ASSPIGGGAKYGYT
clone size: NA; V gene: TRBV4-3; J gene: TRBJ2-1; CDR3 protein: ASSRNSGTAGFNEQF
clone size: NA; V gene: TRBV10-3; J gene: TRBJ1-3; CDR3 protein: AIRLTGNTIY
clone size: NA; V gene: TRBV7-2; J gene: TRBJ2-1; CDR3 protein: ASSLGSGSYNEQF
clone size: NA; V gene: TRBV2; J gene: TRBJ2-7; CDR3 protein: ASSAGMGYEQY
clone size: NA; V gene: TRBV6-5; J gene: TRBJ1-1; CDR3 protein: ASSYTGEGTEAF
clone size: NA; V gene: TRBV30; J gene: TRBJ2-7; CDR3 protein: AWSFPGLATSYEQY
clone size: NA; V gene: TRBV11-2; J gene: TRBJ1-2; CDR3 protein: ASSLEVHGYT
clone size: NA; V gene: TRBV10-1; J gene: TRBJ2-7; CDR3 protein: ASSSGTDSYEQY
clone size: NA; V gene: TRBV25-1; J gene: TRBJ1-1; CDR3 protein: ASSPGRVNTEAF
clone size: NA; V gene: TRBV5-6; J gene: TRBJ2-1; CDR3 protein: ASGTHGKQF
clone size: NA; V gene: TRBV6-5; J gene: TRBJ2-3; CDR3 protein: AGSHLEVTDTQY
clone size: NA; V gene: TRBV30; J gene: TRBJ2-1; CDR3 protein: AYCGLDNEQF
clone size: NA; V gene: TRBV29-1; J gene: TRBJ2-7; CDR3 protein: SVGNRGGIGQY
clone size: once; V gene: TRBV9; J gene: TRBJ2-3; CDR3 protein: ASSVGVGVSTDTQY
clone size: NA; V gene: TRBV7-6; J gene: TRBJ1-1; CDR3 protein: ASSPRTGGYTEAF
clone size: few; V gene: TRBV5-1; J gene: TRBJ1-6; CDR3 protein: ASSPGTVNSPLH
clone size: few; V gene: TRBV25-1; J gene: TRBJ1-1; CDR3 protein: ASSEWGQGVDEAF
clone size: NA; V gene: TRBV19; J gene: TRBJ2-1; CDR3 protein: ASRSDRSSYNEQF
clone size: once; V gene: TRBV7-5; J gene: TRBJ1-1; CDR3 protein: ARSLKGQGVTEAF
clone size: NA; V gene: TRBV6-6; J gene: TRBJ1-1; CDR3 protein: ASSFDRGVGAF
clone size: NA; V gene: TRBV30; J gene: TRBJ2-7; CDR3 protein: ASQREAGYEQY